Listed here are 25 T cell receptor beta chains from one sample, sequenced in a study of CD8 T cells in ankylosing spondylitis. TCRdb ran MiXCR on the 5' RACE reads and lists one entry per CDR3 protein. The data contain 250,000 or so distinct CDR3 sequences, about 10% of them singletons. The sequenced material came from blood, either unsorted or a sorted T cell fraction (not recorded which). These receptors were taken from a male donor with ankylosing spondylitis or in good health (not recorded which).

This clonotype was seen many times. The rearrangement links TRBV3-1 to TRBJ1-3; D is possibly TRBD1 (5 bases). Per the germline V gene, CDR1 is LGHDT and CDR2 is YNNKEL (reference sequence). V shed 1 base and J shed 3 bases, with 7 bases lying between them. The CDR3 has 14 residues. CDR3 sequence: CASSQGTNGNTIYF. The CDR3 DNA reads TGTGCCAGCAGCCAAGGGACAAATGGAAACACCATATATTTT.

This clonotype was seen many times. The rearrangement uses TRBV5-1 and TRBJ1-5, with 11 bases that match TRBD1. The V segment lost 0 bases and the J segment 1 base; nucleotides outside the gene matches: 3. Germline values: CDR1 SGHRS, CDR2 YFSETQ. The CDR3 loop spans 17 amino acids. The CDR3 loop reads CASSLGTGGDSNQPQHF. For the CDR3, the DNA is TGCGCCAGCAGCTTGGGGACAGGGGGCGACAGCAATCAGCCCCAGCATTTT. The whole variable domain, remainder taken from reference TRBV5-1 and TRBJ1-5, is KAGVTQTPRYLIKTRGQQVTLSCSPISGHRSVSWYQQTPGQGLQFLFEYFSETQRNKGNFPGRFSGRQFSNSRSEMNVSTLELGDSALYLCASSLGTGGDSNQPQHFGDGTRLSIL.

This clonotype was detected a few times. CDR3 sequence: CASSPRTSGTYEQYF. Written as DNA, the CDR3 is TGTGCCAGCAGCCCCCGGACTAGCGGGACTTACGAGCAGTACTTC. This chain connects TRBV7-9 to TRBJ2-7; 12 nucleotides agree with TRBD2. The CDR3 loop spans 15 amino acids. Per germline, CDR1 SEHNR and CDR2 FQNEAQ (reference sequence). With 5 bases clipped from V and 4 bases from J, the junction kept 6 bases outside the gene matches.

V is TRBV20-1 and J is TRBJ1-5, with D unresolved. The CDR3 sequence is 18 residues long. V shed 3 bases and J shed 1 base, with 22 bases lying between them. CDR1 and CDR2 (germline): DFQATT, SNEGSKA (reference sequence). The CDR3 loop is CSARAPGVDLLSNQPQHF. The DNA of the CDR3 is TGCAGTGCTAGGGCTCCGGGCGTGGACCTCCTGAGCAATCAGCCCCAGCATTTT.

This clonotype was observed many times. V gene TRBV20-1 combines with J gene TRBJ1-2, with a tentative D call TRBD1 (5 bases). The CDR3 spans 15 residues. V was clipped by 7 bases and J by 2 bases, with 20 bases between them. Looked up from germline, CDR1 is DFQATT and CDR2 is SNEGSKA (reference sequence). For the CDR3, the DNA is TGCAGTGGCCCTTCGGCCCTGACAGAGAACTATGGCTACACCTTC. Its translation is CSGPSALTENYGYTF.

In its sample, this clonotype was seen a few times. V gene TRBV18 combines with J gene TRBJ1-1; tentatively, D is TRBD1 (5 bases). Trimming took off 6 bases at V and 10 bases at J, with 21 bases between the two ends. Germline V gene data show CDR1 as KGHSH and CDR2 as LQKENI. The CDR3 consists of 14 residues. CDR3 protein: CASSPTGGWGVAFF. The CDR3 coding sequence is TGTGCCAGCTCCCCGACCGGGGGATGGGGCGTAGCTTTCTTT.

The rearrangement uses TRBV18 and TRBJ1-4; TRBD1 might be the D (6 bases). V lost 3 bases, J lost 6 bases, and 17 bases lay in between. The CDR3 length is 16 residues. Germline loops: CDR1 KGHSH, CDR2 LQKENI. The CDR3 DNA is TGTGCCAGCTCACCTCTCAATCCAAGGGGGGATGAAAAACTGTTTTTT. As protein: CASSPLNPRGDEKLFF. Based on the CDR3 plus reference TRBV18 and TRBJ1-4, the full variable domain is NAGVMQNPRHLVRRRGQEARLRCSPMKGHSHVYWYRQLPEEGLKFMVYLQKENIIDESGMPKERFSAEFPKEGPSILRIQQVVRGDSAAYFCASSPLNPRGDEKLFFGSGTQLSVL.

The rearrangement links TRBV6-5 to TRBJ2-2, with 7 positions matching TRBD1. Unmatched junction bases numbered 17, after V lost 5 bases and J lost 5 bases. The CDR3 totals 18 residues. Germline loops: CDR1 MNHEY, CDR2 SVGAGI. The CDR3 bases are TGTGCCAGCAGTGAATTCCCAATCGGGGCAGGGGGAACCGGGGAGCTGTTTTTT. This sequence encodes CASSEFPIGAGGTGELFF.

The sample holds many counts of this clonotype. Here the CDR3 reads CASMSANEKLFF. The CDR3 nucleotides are TGTGCCAGCATGTCTGCTAATGAAAAACTGTTTTTT. The rearrangement uses TRBV2 and TRBJ1-4; D call uncertain. CDR1 SNHLY and CDR2 FYNNEI come from the germline V gene. The V gene lost 7 bases and the J gene lost 3 bases, with 6 bases spanning the gap. CDR3 length: 12 amino acids.

This clonotype was seen at least ten times. The chain carries TRBV20-1 and TRBJ1-2; no clear D gene. The CDR3 is 13 amino acids. V lost 2 bases, J lost 8 bases, and 15 bases lay in between. The V gene's germline CDR1 is DFQATT and CDR2 SNEGSKA (reference sequence). CDR3 sequence reads: CSARPLGGGGYTF. The CDR3 DNA follows: TGCAGTGCTAGACCCCTTGGAGGCGGCGGCTACACCTTC.

This clonotype was detected many times. The rearrangement joins TRBV5-6 to TRBJ1-1; D ambiguous. Trimming removed 4 bases from V and 0 bases from J, with 13 bases in between. Looked up from germline, CDR1 is SGHDT and CDR2 is YYEEEE. The CDR3 is 15 amino acids. The DNA for the CDR3 is TGTGCCAGCAGCCTGTCGTTATCCCTGAACACTGAAGCTTTCTTT. Protein product: CASSLSLSLNTEAFF. The whole variable domain, filled in from reference TRBV5-6 and TRBJ1-1, reads DAGVTQSPTHLIKTRGQQVTLRCSPKSGHDTVSWYQQALGQGPQFIFQYYEEEERQRGNFPDRFSGHQFPNYSSELNVNALLLGDSALYLCASSLSLSLNTEAFFGQGTRLTVV.

This clonotype showed up many times. The rearrangement joins TRBV5-5 to TRBJ2-1; 11 bases agree with TRBD2. CDR1 and CDR2 (germline): SGHKS, YYEKEE (reference sequence). V lost 4 bases to trimming and J lost 12 bases; unmatched junction nucleotides: 12. The CDR3 runs to 15 residues. CDR3 sequence (DNA): TGTGCCAGCAGCCCGGAAGGGACTAGCGGTCATCCGCAGTTCTTC. This sequence encodes CASSPEGTSGHPQFF.

To note about this clonotype: This clone may be a read error of a much larger clone one base away. The chain is built from TRBV5-1 and TRBJ2-2; TRBD1 is a possible D gene (5 bases). The V gene's germline CDR1 is SGHRS and CDR2 YFSETQ. Trimming stripped 7 bases from V and 4 bases from J, with 20 bases between. CDR3 length equals 16 residues. Written as DNA, the CDR3 is TGCGCCAGCTCACCGCCACAGACAGTCAGCACCGGGGAGCTGTTTTTT. Its protein is CASSPPQTVSTGELFF.

This clonotype came up many times. The chain recombines TRBV12-3 or TRBV12-4 with TRBJ2-2; D perhaps matches TRBD2 (6 bases). The CDR3 runs 11 residues. Between the trimmed V and J ends, which lost 8 bases and 5 bases, there was a span of 6 bases. CDR3 region: CASGGTGELFF. The CDR3, as DNA: TGTGCCAGCGGAGGGACCGGGGAGCTGTTTTTT.

This chain joins TRBV2 and TRBJ2-5; 7 positions agree with TRBD2. V dropped 10 bases and J dropped 1; count of bases not matched to a gene: 15. Per the germline V gene, CDR1 is SNHLY and CDR2 is FYNNEI. The CDR3 is 16 residues long. CDR3 bases: TGTGCCACCCCGCTGTTGGTAGCGGGCTCCCAAGAGACCCAGTACTTC. This gives the protein CATPLLVAGSQETQYF.

This clonotype came up many times. This rearrangement joins TRBV7-9 to TRBJ1-1; D not certain. The CDR3 has 11 amino acids. Germline V gives CDR1 SEHNR, CDR2 FQNEAQ (reference sequence). The V gene lost 2 bases and the J gene lost 8 bases, with 6 bases spanning the gap. The CDR3 DNA reads as TGTGCCAGCAGCTTAAGAATGGAAGCTTTCTTT. This gives the protein CASSLRMEAFF.

This clonotype was recorded at least ten times. One end of the junction does not line up with germline, which may come from a read error. The rearrangement links TRBV12-3 or TRBV12-4 to TRBJ2-2; 7 bases fit TRBD1. This CDR3 has 15 residues. This CDR3 is CASSLRTGNTGELFF. CDR3 sequence (DNA): TGCGCCAGCAGCTTGCGGACAGGGAACACCGGGGAGCTGTTTTTT.

This clonotype was seen only once. This may come from a read error, since a much larger clone is one base off. The V gene is TRBV11-2, the J gene TRBJ1-5, with D perhaps TRBD1 (5 bases). In germline, CDR1 is SGHAT, CDR2 FQNNGV. The CDR3 length is 14 residues. The chain's CDR3 is CASSPGHVNQHQHF. The CDR3 nucleotides read TGTGCCAGCAGCCCGGGGCACGTCAATCAGCACCAGCATTTT.

At least ten counts were recorded for this clonotype. The genes are TRBV5-1 and TRBJ2-1, with 7 bases lining up with TRBD1. V dropped 3 bases and J dropped 2; count of bases not matched to a gene: 8. Germline loops: CDR1 SGHRS, CDR2 YFSETQ. The CDR3 totals 16 residues. The CDR3 DNA follows: TGCGCCAGCAGCTCACAGAGACAGGGCACCTACAATGAGCAGTTCTTC. Amino acids: CASSSQRQGTYNEQFF.

This clonotype showed up many times. This chain uses TRBV10-3 with TRBJ1-2; D is ambiguous. The CDR3 extends over 13 amino acids. CDR1 and CDR2 (germline): ENHRY, SYGVKD. The germline V and J ends were trimmed by 4 bases and 4 bases, with 10 bases remaining between them. CDR3 coding DNA: TGTGCCATCAGTGGGACCGCTCTCTATGGCTACACCTTC. It is translated as CAISGTALYGYTF.

In its sample, this clonotype was seen many times. The chain carries TRBV3-1 and TRBJ2-1; TRBD1 is a possible D gene (6 bases). From germline, CDR1 is LGHDT and CDR2 YNNKEL (reference sequence). CDR3 size: 11 residues. Trimming removed 5 bases from V and 12 bases from J, with 11 bases in between. The CDR3 bases are TGTGCCAGCAGCTCACAGGGCTCGCAGTTCTTC. This sequence encodes CASSSQGSQFF.

The sample holds many counts of this clonotype. The gene calls are TRBV20-1 and TRBJ2-7; 9 nucleotides line up with TRBD1. The CDR3 length is 13 residues. The germline gives CDR1 DFQATT, CDR2 SNEGSKA (reference sequence). V was clipped by 6 bases and J by 6 bases; unmatched bases: 9. CDR3 bases: TGCAGTGCCGGCCCGGGACAGGGCACCGAGCAGTACTTC. It is translated as CSAGPGQGTEQYF.

In this sample, this clonotype turned up a few times. V gene TRBV2 combines with J gene TRBJ1-1; weak D call: TRBD1 (6 bases). The length of the CDR3 is 15 residues. V was trimmed by 5 bases and J by 1 base, leaving 14 bases between them. Germline loops: CDR1 SNHLY, CDR2 FYNNEI. CDR3 sequence reads: CASSQGHVGNTEAFF. CDR3 coding DNA: TGTGCCAGCAGTCAGGGACATGTGGGGAACACTGAAGCTTTCTTT. The entire variable domain, with the rest obtained from reference TRBV2 and TRBJ1-1, is as follows: EPEVTQTPSHQVTQMGQEVILRCVPISNHLYFYWYRQILGQKVEFLVSFYNNEISEKSEIFDDQFSVERPDGSNFTLKIRSTKLEDSAMYFCASSQGHVGNTEAFFGQGTRLTVV.

This clonotype was seen repeatedly, ten times or more. This CDR3 reads CSARVYEQYF. The CDR3 region has the DNA TGCAGTGCTAGAGTATACGAGCAGTACTTC. The chain carries TRBV20-1 and TRBJ2-7; no reliable D call. Deletions cut 1 base from V and 4 bases from J, with 2 bases between. CDR1 is DFQATT, CDR2 SNEGSKA, per germline (reference sequence). The CDR3 runs to 10 residues.

The chain joins TRBV7-2 to TRBJ2-1; 11 bases are a match to TRBD1. This CDR3 has 18 residues. V dropped 4 bases and J dropped 1; count of bases not matched to a gene: 9. Germline V gives CDR1 SGHTA, CDR2 FQGNSA. The DNA for the CDR3 is TGTGCCAGCAGCTCATTCCGGGACAGGGGGTATTCCTACAATGAGCAGTTCTTC. Amino acids: CASSSFRDRGYSYNEQFF.